The next 24 T cell receptor beta chains were all read from a single sample in a study of primary melanoma T cells and metastatic recurrence. Profiled with immunoSEQ multiplex PCR; TCRdb holds only in-frame clones, not every one. The sample yields roughly 2,900 clones, roughly four fifths seen once. The sample comprised melanoma tumor tissue. These receptors all stem from a human donor with melanoma.

V gene TRBV15 combines with J gene TRBJ2-2; 9 positions agree with TRBD1. The junction had 8 bases not matched to a gene; V was cut back by 0 bases and J by 6 bases. The CDR3 contains 17 residues. Germline-derived CDR1 and CDR2 are LNHNV and YYDKDF (reference sequence). This CDR3 reads CATSRDQRTGDSGELFF. In DNA, the CDR3 is TGTGCCACCAGCAGAGATCAGAGGACAGGGGATTCCGGGGAGCTGTTTTTT. The full variable domain, with the rest looked up from reference TRBV15 and TRBJ2-2, is DAMVIQNPRYQVTQFGKPVTLSCSQTLNHNVMYWYQQKSSQAPKLLFHYYDKDFNNEADTPDNFQSRRPNTSFCFLDIRSPGLGDTAMYLCATSRDQRTGDSGELFFGEGSRLTVL.

The chain combines TRBV5-1 with TRBJ1-1; D ambiguous. The CDR3 totals 14 residues. The V end lost 0 bases, the J end lost 3 bases, and 9 bases lay between the germline ends. Germline-derived CDR1 and CDR2 are SGHRS and YFSETQ. This CDR3 reads CASSLATRDTEAFF. The CDR3 DNA reads as TGCGCCAGCAGCTTGGCCACACGAGACACTGAAGCTTTCTTT.

This clone was recorded only once. The chain couples TRBV9 to TRBJ1-4; D is undetermined. The CDR3 has 14 amino acids. Trimming removed 5 bases from V and 3 bases from J, with 11 bases in between. The germline V gene encodes CDR1 SGDLS and CDR2 YYNGEE. CDR3 protein: CASSEKWANEKLFF. CDR3 DNA sequence: TGTGCCAGCAGTGAAAAGTGGGCTAATGAAAAACTGTTTTTT.

This chain uses TRBV11-3 with TRBJ2-7; TRBD1 is a possible D gene (5 bases). V was cut by 5 bases and J by 2 bases, with 13 bases left in between. The CDR3 loop spans 14 amino acids. Germline V gives CDR1 SGHNT, CDR2 YENEEA. The CDR3 coding sequence is TGTGCCAGCAGCCTCCAGGGAAAGGCCTACGAGCAGTACTTC. Protein product: CASSLQGKAYEQYF.

This clone was seen a single time. The V call is TRBV6-8, the J call TRBJ1-1; 7 bases agree with TRBD1. The CDR3 is 14 residues long. Germline V lookup: CDR1 MNHGY, CDR2 SAAAGT. Trimming took 1 base from V and 9 from J; bases not matched to a gene: 8. The DNA for the CDR3 is TGTGCCAGCAGTTACTTCGGACAGGCCTCACAAGCTTTCTTT. This translates into CASSYFGQASQAFF.

The J gene is TRBJ1-1, the V gene TRBV18; TRBD1 might be the D (6 bases). The V end was cut by 2 bases, the J end by 1 base, with 17 bases between. Germline values: CDR1 KGHSH, CDR2 LQKENI. This CDR3 region has 17 residues. The CDR3 here is CASSPFPTGITNTEAFF. CDR3 in DNA: TGTGCCAGCTCACCATTCCCTACAGGGATTACGAACACTGAAGCTTTCTTT. The entire variable domain, with the rest obtained from reference TRBV18 and TRBJ1-1, is as follows: NAGVMQNPRHLVRRRGQEARLRCSPMKGHSHVYWYRQLPEEGLKFMVYLQKENIIDESGMPKERFSAEFPKEGPSILRIQQVVRGDSAAYFCASSPFPTGITNTEAFFGQGTRLTVV.

The chain links TRBV6-8 to TRBJ1-2; D is possibly TRBD1 (5 bases). The germline V gene encodes CDR1 MNHGY and CDR2 SAAAGT. The CDR3 extends over 12 amino acids. V was trimmed by 6 bases and J by 8 bases, leaving 13 bases between them. Written as DNA, the CDR3 is TGTGCCAGCAGACCTAGGGGTGTGGGCTACACCTTC. Translation: CASRPRGVGYTF.

V usage is TRBV6-8 and J usage is TRBJ2-2; 7 bases match TRBD2. Per the germline V gene, CDR1 is MNHGY and CDR2 is SAAAGT. CDR3 length: 16 residues. V gave up 7 bases and J gave up 2 bases; unmatched junction bases: 10. In DNA form, the CDR3 reads TGTGCCAGCAAAGCTAGCGGAGGCATTAACACCGGGGAGCTGTTTTTT. Protein: CASKASGGINTGELFF.

The chain links TRBV14 to TRBJ2-7; 12 bases are shared with TRBD1. V shed 1 base, J shed 4 bases, and the junction held 8 bases outside the gene matches. The CDR3 has 17 amino acids. Germline CDR1 SGHDN, CDR2 FVKESK. The CDR3 loop is CASSQVGTGGASYEQYF. CDR3 DNA: TGTGCCAGCAGCCAAGTGGGGACAGGGGGCGCGAGTTACGAGCAGTACTTC.

The rearrangement links TRBV11-3 to TRBJ2-7; D tentatively reads TRBD1 or TRBD2 (5 bases each). Germline CDR1 SGHNT, CDR2 YENEEA. The ends were cut back, 6 bases at V and 3 bases at J, with 18 bases in the middle. This CDR3 has 15 amino acids. This chain's CDR3 is CASSSRGDYDYEQYF. In DNA, the CDR3 is TGTGCCAGCAGTTCTAGGGGAGACTACGACTACGAGCAGTACTTC.

The V gene is TRBV30, the J gene TRBJ2-2; 7 bases align to TRBD1. This CDR3 is 14 amino acids long. Unmatched junction bases numbered 5, after V lost 7 bases and J lost 0 bases. Germline CDR1 and CDR2: GTSNPN and SVGIG (reference sequence). Here the CDR3 DNA reads TGTGCCTTTGACAGGGAAGCGAACACCGGGGAGCTGTTTTTT. Residues: CAFDREANTGELFF.

The gene calls are TRBV29-1 and TRBJ1-4; D call uncertain. V shed 6 bases and J shed 1 base, with 9 bases lying between them. The CDR3 spans 13 residues. Germline values: CDR1 SQVTM, CDR2 ANQGSEA. The CDR3, as DNA: TGCAGCGTGCGGGCCATAACTAATGAAAAACTGTTTTTT. This translates into CSVRAITNEKLFF.

This clone was observed a handful of times. V gene TRBV5-1 combines with J gene TRBJ2-7, with a tentative D call TRBD1 (5 bases). Germline V CDR1 and CDR2: SGHRS, YFSETQ. Trimming removed 3 bases from V and 2 bases from J, with 12 bases in between. The CDR3 is 14 residues long. The CDR3 nucleotides read TGCGCCAGCAGCTGGGGCGCTTCGACCTACGAGCAGTACTTC. Protein: CASSWGASTYEQYF.

The V gene is TRBV12-5, the J gene TRBJ2-5, with D possibly called TRBD1 or TRBD2 (5 bases each). This CDR3 is built from 14 residues. Germline CDR1 reads LGHNT; CDR2 reads FRNRAP. V lost 6 bases and J 4 bases, leaving 15 bases between the germline ends. The CDR3: CASGPQGRGETQYF. CDR3 DNA sequence: TGTGCTAGTGGGCCTCAGGGTCGGGGAGAGACCCAGTACTTC.

The CDR3 DNA reads TGTGCCAGTAGACGGGACAGGATGAACACTGAAGCTTTCTTT. It is translated as CASRRDRMNTEAFF. V usage is TRBV19 and J usage is TRBJ1-1; 8 nucleotides align to TRBD1. The CDR3 has 14 amino acids. Trimming cost V 6 bases and J 0 bases; bases outside gene matches: 3. Germline V gives CDR1 LNHDA, CDR2 SQIVND (reference sequence). Full variable domain (rest looked up from reference TRBV19 and TRBJ1-1): DGGITQSPKYLFRKEGQNVTLSCEQNLNHDAMYWYRQDPGQGLRLIYYSQIVNDFQKGDIAEGYSVSREKKESFPLTVTSAQKNPTAFYLCASRRDRMNTEAFFGQGTRLTVV.

This clone was found once. The V and J genes are TRBV19 and TRBJ1-1; the match to TRBD1 covers 8 bases. This CDR3 spans 13 amino acids. V was pared by 7 bases and J by 6 bases, with 7 bases of the junction left unmatched. Germline V lookup: CDR1 LNHDA, CDR2 SQIVND (reference sequence). The CDR3, as DNA: TGTGCCAGTACCAACCGGGACAGGTCTGAAGCTTTCTTT. This gives the protein CASTNRDRSEAFF.

V usage is TRBV29-1 and J usage is TRBJ2-3; D possibly uses TRBD1 or TRBD2 (7 bases each). V gave up 4 bases and J gave up 2 bases, with 13 bases separating them. Germline CDR1 reads SQVTM; CDR2 reads ANQGSEA. The CDR3 has 14 residues. CDR3: CSVAAGQPTDTQYF. CDR3 coding DNA: TGCAGCGTTGCAGCGGGACAGCCCACAGATACGCAGTATTTT.

The chain employs TRBV2 and TRBJ1-3; D not certain. This CDR3 spans 15 amino acids. Trimming pared 2 bases from V and 4 bases from J, leaving 12 bases between. CDR1 and CDR2 from the germline V gene are SNHLY and FYNNEI. The CDR3 nucleotides are TGTGCCAGCAGTGAATACGCGGGAGGCGGAAACACCATATATTTT. Translation gives CASSEYAGGGNTIYF.

V usage is TRBV19 and J usage is TRBJ2-5; 10 nucleotides line up with TRBD1. This CDR3 has 15 residues. Germline trimming cut 7 bases from V and 4 bases from J; bases unmatched to any gene: 9. Germline V CDR1 and CDR2: LNHDA, SQIVND (reference sequence). The CDR3 nucleotides read TGTGCCAGTACCTGGGGGACAGGGGCTAGAGAGACCCAGTACTTC. Translated, it gives CASTWGTGARETQYF.

The genes are TRBV10-3 and TRBJ2-3, with 15 bases that match TRBD2. Germline V gives CDR1 ENHRY, CDR2 SYGVKD. This CDR3 spans 18 amino acids. J gave up 5 bases and V 2 bases, and 8 bases lay outside the gene matches. CDR3 sequence: CAISESKGTSGGRDTQYF. The CDR3 DNA sequence: TGTGCCATCAGTGAGAGTAAAGGGACTAGCGGGGGGAGAGATACGCAGTATTTT.

V gene TRBV11-3 combines with J gene TRBJ1-2, with 9 bases identical to TRBD1. Trimming took 5 bases from V and 4 from J; bases not matched to a gene: 5. The CDR3 has 14 residues. Germline-derived CDR1 and CDR2 are SGHNT and YENEEA. The CDR3 region has the DNA TGTGCCAGCAGCGGGACAGGGTTTTTCTATGGCTACACCTTC. This gives the protein CASSGTGFFYGYTF.

The chain combines TRBV11-3 with TRBJ2-7; D may be TRBD1 (5 bases). The germline V gene has CDR1 SGHNT and CDR2 YENEEA. Trimming shortened V by 6 bases and J by 1 base, and 13 bases separated the two germline ends. This CDR3 is built from 14 residues. CDR3 nucleotides: TGTGCCAGCAGTGGGGCTTCCTCTTCCTACGAGCAGTACTTC. Its protein product is CASSGASSSYEQYF.

The V gene is TRBV11-3, the J gene TRBJ2-7; tentatively, D is TRBD1 (6 bases). Germline V gene data show CDR1 as SGHNT and CDR2 as YENEEA. CDR3 length: 16 residues. Trimming stripped 2 bases from V and 3 bases from J, with 17 bases between. The CDR3 loop is CASSLSLAGADYEQYF. CDR3 sequence (DNA): TGTGCCAGCAGCTTATCATTAGCAGGGGCGGACTACGAGCAGTACTTC.

The rearrangement uses TRBV5-1 and TRBJ2-1, with 8 nucleotides matching TRBD2. Trimming cost V 6 bases and J 5 bases; bases outside gene matches: 10. In germline, CDR1 is SGHRS, CDR2 YFSETQ. The CDR3 runs 15 residues. The CDR3 here is CASTDGPAGDNEQFF. The CDR3 region has the DNA TGCGCCAGCACCGATGGTCCAGCGGGAGACAATGAGCAGTTCTTC.